The 5 T cell receptor beta chains below all came from one sample that was sequenced in a study of neoadjuvant anti-PD-1 for oral cavity cancer. The repertoire was sequenced with immunoSEQ multiplex PCR; TCRdb's copy has only in-frame clones and lacks some. The sample yields about 9,800 clones, roughly two thirds seen once. Specified time point: after neoadjuvant nivolumab, at surgical resection. Source: PBMCs, taken after nivolumab (anti-PD-1) treatment. The receptors shown here come from a person aged 35-79 years with oral cavity squamous cell carcinoma.

The V call is TRBV6-5, the J call TRBJ2-1; 7 bases line up with TRBD1. V lost 6 bases and J lost 4; bases outside the gene matches: 6. This CDR3 comprises 14 residues. CDR1 and CDR2 (germline): MNHEY, SVGAGI. As DNA, the CDR3 is TGTGCCAGCAGGACCGGGACAGCATACAATGAGCAGTTCTTC. Translation gives CASRTGTAYNEQFF.

The chain combines TRBV4-1 with TRBJ2-4, with 8 bases lining up with TRBD1. The CDR3 length is 14 residues. V trimming: 3 bases; J trimming: 5 bases; junction bases outside the gene matches: 3. Germline V gene data show CDR1 as MGHRA and CDR2 as YSYEKL. The chain's CDR3 is CASSHSGGENIQYF. The CDR3 DNA is TGCGCCAGCAGCCACTCAGGGGGCGAAAACATTCAGTACTTC.

V is TRBV18 and J is TRBJ2-5; 9 bases agree with TRBD1. After removal of 6 bases from V and 5 bases from J, the junction contained 7 bases not matched to a gene. The CDR3 has 14 amino acids. Germline lookup yields CDR1 KGHSH and CDR2 LQKENI. The CDR3 loop reads CASSPDRGRETQYF. The CDR3, as DNA: TGTGCCAGCTCGCCGGACAGGGGCCGTGAGACCCAGTACTTC.

This clone was picked up a small number of times. The CDR3 DNA follows: TGTGCCACCAGCAGAGGTACCGGGACAGGGAACACCGGGGAGCTGTTTTTT. Translated, it gives CATSRGTGTGNTGELFF. The chain carries TRBV15 and TRBJ2-2; 8 nucleotides align to TRBD1. There are 17 residues in the CDR3. Germline CDR1 and CDR2: LNHNV and YYDKDF (reference sequence). After removal of 1 base from V and 1 base from J, the junction contained 5 bases not matched to a gene.

This clone was observed a handful of times. The chain couples TRBV18 to TRBJ2-1; TRBD2 agrees at 12 bases. The J segment lost 8 bases and the V segment lost 5 bases, leaving 7 bases of the junction unmatched. Germline V CDR1 and CDR2: KGHSH, LQKENI. CDR3 length equals 15 residues. The CDR3 DNA follows: TGTGCCAGCTCAAGAAGGACTAGCGGGACCGATGAGCAGTTCTTC. As protein: CASSRRTSGTDEQFF.